This T cell receptor beta chain was profiled in a study of blood T cell repertoires in COVID-19. For the study at large: Nucleic acid was either cDNA or gDNA, and it came from T cells, B-cell-depleted T cells, or PBMCs.

The V gene's germline CDR1 is SGHRS and CDR2 YFSETQ. The length of the CDR3 is 15 residues. The trim removed 0 bases at V and 1 base at J, leaving 2 bases unmatched. Worth noting for this clone: Other nucleotide sequences from this sample produce the same CDR3.

Methods used by the authors: Amplified reference gene primers provided the basis for estimating nucleated cell counts. The table came from immunoSEQ multiplex PCR; TCRdb's copy has only in-frame clones and leaves some out. From that table come the V and J calls and clone size; the DNA was used to work out D and trimming. The top ten clones hold around 1.4% of a sample with over 350,000 clones, 86% of them seen once. Sequencing was performed on peripheral blood. The chain is built from TRBV5-1 and TRBJ2-5; 8 bases map to TRBD2. This sequence originates from a woman aged 25 to 39 with active or convalescent COVID-19. CDR3 DNA sequence: TGCGCCAGCAGCTTGGGAACTAGCGGCCAAGAGACCCAGTACTTC. It yields the protein CASSLGTSGQETQYF.